One and the same sample provided the 5 T cell receptor beta chains below, sequenced in a study of cytomegalovirus exposure and HLA in healthy donors (dated by TCRdb to about 2017). The library was built by means of the immunoSEQ multiplex PCR assay. For the multiplex PCR, a mixture combining 60 forward primers for TCR Vbeta segments and 13 reverse primers for TCR Jbeta segments was used. The source is immuneACCESS, and TCRdb retained only in-frame sequences with V and J called. Part of the clones is not carried over; for the studies checked, unresolved V genes explain less than half of this, and the remainder is unexplained. The sample includes some 170,000 clones, with 75% to 90% observed a single time. Jointly, the top ten make up 0.9% to 1% of the sample. The sample consisted of PBMCs. These receptors were obtained from a girl aged 2-9 years in good health and CMV-seropositive.

The CDR3 DNA follows: TGTGCCAGCAGCGTAGATACTAGCGGCACAGATACGCAGTATTTT. Amino acid sequence: CASSVDTSGTDTQYF. The chain uses TRBV9 and TRBJ2-3; 7 positions agree with TRBD2. With 0 bases clipped from V and 1 base from J, the junction kept 2 bases outside the gene matches. From germline, CDR1 is SGDLS and CDR2 YYNGEE. The CDR3 has 15 residues.

The V call is TRBV5-8, the J call TRBJ2-1; TRBD1 matches at 7 bases. The CDR3 loop spans 16 amino acids. The junction had 16 bases not matched to a gene; V was cut back by 8 bases and J by 5 bases. Germline loops: CDR1 SGHTS, CDR2 YDEGEE. The CDR3 nucleotides read TGTGCCAGGGGCTTCGGAACAGGGGTGGGGGACAATGAGCAGTTCTTC. Amino acid sequence: CARGFGTGVGDNEQFF.

The chain combines TRBV6-5 with TRBJ2-2; D may be TRBD1 (5 bases). The germline V and J ends were trimmed by 0 bases and 8 bases, with 10 bases remaining between them. Germline CDR1 is MNHEY and CDR2 is SVGAGI. The length of the CDR3 is 14 residues. The CDR3 here is CASSYSIKGGELFF. The CDR3 DNA is TGTGCCAGCAGTTACTCGATAAAGGGGGGGGAGCTGTTTTTT.

The CDR3 protein is CASSIRGGAGEQFF. As DNA, the CDR3 is TGTGCCAGTAGTATTCGAGGCGGGGCGGGTGAGCAGTTCTTC. The chain employs TRBV19 and TRBJ2-1; TRBD2 might be the D (6 bases). CDR3 size: 14 residues. CDR1 is LNHDA, CDR2 SQIVND, per germline (reference sequence). Trimming left V 3 bases short and J 9 bases short, with 15 bases between.

The gene calls are TRBV30 and TRBJ2-1; D is possibly TRBD2 (5 bases). The germline V gene has CDR1 GTSNPN and CDR2 SVGIG (reference sequence). This CDR3 is built from 15 residues. The germline V and J ends were trimmed by 4 bases and 3 bases, with 16 bases remaining between them. CDR3 bases: TGTGCCTGGACGGTGACGGGGAGCGGCTACAATGAGCAGTTCTTC. It codes for CAWTVTGSGYNEQFF. Full variable domain (missing parts from reference TRBV30 and TRBJ2-1): SQTIHQWPATLVQPVGSPLSLECTVEGTSNPNLYWYRQAAGRGLQLLFYSVGIGQISSEVPQNLSASRPQDRQFILSSKKLLLSDSGFYLCAWTVTGSGYNEQFFGPGTRLTVL.